Presented here are 10 T cell receptor beta chains from one specimen sequenced in a study of blood T cell repertoires in COVID-19. Assay used: immunoSEQ multiplex PCR; TCRdb lists only in-frame clones, some missing. The data hold nearly 350,000 clones, with about 90% observed a single time. Sequenced material: PBMCs or T cells enriched from blood (not recorded which). The receptors stem from a young woman who had recovered from COVID-19.

The CDR3 nucleotides read TGTGCCAGCAGCTTAGCGTCCTCGGGAAGAGCGGGGGGGGACGAGCAGTACTTC. It is translated as CASSLASSGRAGGDEQYF. The chain has TRBV7-8 and TRBJ2-7; 10 bases are a match to TRBD2. The trim removed 0 bases at V and 5 bases at J, leaving 13 bases unmatched. CDR3 length equals 18 residues. In germline, CDR1 is SGHVS, CDR2 FQNEAQ.

The chain recombines TRBV7-2 with TRBJ2-4; 8 nucleotides match TRBD1. CDR1 is SGHTA and CDR2 is FQGNSA in the germline V gene. Germline trimming cut 5 bases from V and 7 bases from J; bases unmatched to any gene: 7. CDR3 size: 14 residues. The CDR3 reads CASSPDRAGNIQYF. CDR3 sequence (DNA): TGTGCCAGCAGCCCGGACAGGGCAGGGAACATTCAGTACTTC.

The gene calls are TRBV2 and TRBJ2-2; 8 bases match TRBD2. The CDR3 spans 18 residues. V lost 6 bases and J lost 5; bases outside the gene matches: 17. Germline V CDR1 and CDR2: SNHLY, FYNNEI. The CDR3 is CASSSSLGTRVKTGELFF. The CDR3 bases are TGTGCCAGCAGCAGCAGTCTAGGGACTAGGGTGAAAACCGGGGAGCTGTTTTTT.

The chain is built from TRBV4-1 and TRBJ2-2; 8 bases are shared with TRBD1. The J segment lost 5 bases and the V segment lost 6 bases, leaving 8 bases of the junction unmatched. The V gene's germline CDR1 is MGHRA and CDR2 YSYEKL. The CDR3 contains 15 residues. The CDR3 sequence is CASSPGQGGTGELFF. CDR3 nucleotide sequence: TGCGCCAGCAGTCCCGGACAGGGCGGGACCGGGGAGCTGTTTTTT.

V is TRBV18 and J is TRBJ2-7, with TRBD1 identical over 8 bases. In germline, CDR1 is KGHSH, CDR2 LQKENI. Unmatched junction bases numbered 7, after V lost 3 bases and J lost 3 bases. CDR3 length: 15 amino acids. The CDR3 loop is CASSPDRERVYEQYF. CDR3 coding DNA: TGTGCCAGCTCACCGGACAGGGAAAGGGTCTACGAGCAGTACTTC.

This chain connects TRBV28 to TRBJ1-5, with a possible D match to TRBD1 (5 bases). CDR3 length equals 15 residues. CDR1 and CDR2 (germline): MDHEN, SYDVKM. Trimming shortened V by 0 bases and J by 7 bases, and 13 bases separated the two germline ends. The CDR3 reads CASSLWAGKGQPQHF. In DNA, the CDR3 is TGTGCCAGCAGTTTATGGGCTGGAAAGGGGCAGCCCCAGCATTTT.

The chain has TRBV29-1 and TRBJ1-2; tentatively, D is TRBD1 (6 bases). The V gene lost 3 bases and the J gene lost 5 bases, with 13 bases spanning the gap. The CDR3 length is 13 residues. Germline values: CDR1 SQVTM, CDR2 ANQGSEA. The CDR3 DNA reads TGCAGCGTTGACCTGGGGGCGAGATATGGCTACACCTTC. Amino acid sequence: CSVDLGARYGYTF.

V is TRBV27 and J is TRBJ2-2; 9 nucleotides align to TRBD1. This CDR3 has 15 residues. Germline loops: CDR1 MNHEY, CDR2 SMNVEV (reference sequence). With V trimmed by 4 bases and J by 7 bases, 7 bases remained unmatched. CDR3 loop: CASSWDRELDGELFF. The CDR3 coding sequence is TGTGCCAGCAGTTGGGACAGGGAGTTAGACGGGGAGCTGTTTTTT.

V is TRBV5-1 and J is TRBJ1-6, with D uncertain. Trimming removed 2 bases at V and 2 bases at J, with 11 bases between. The CDR3 covers 16 residues. CDR1 and CDR2 from the germline V gene are SGHRS and YFSETQ. CDR3 sequence (DNA): TGCGCCAGCAGCTTTAAATCTAGAACCTATAATTCACCCCTCCACTTT. This translates into CASSFKSRTYNSPLHF.

The chain has TRBV6-2 or TRBV6-3 and TRBJ2-1; a weak D match, TRBD1 (6 bases). Germline V gene lookup returns CDR1 MNHEY and CDR2 SVGEGT. Trimming removed 2 bases at V and 15 bases at J, with 17 bases between. This CDR3 spans 13 amino acids. Written as DNA, the CDR3 is TGTGCCAGCAGTTACACACCAAACAGGGCCCCGTTCTTC. This gives the protein CASSYTPNRAPFF.